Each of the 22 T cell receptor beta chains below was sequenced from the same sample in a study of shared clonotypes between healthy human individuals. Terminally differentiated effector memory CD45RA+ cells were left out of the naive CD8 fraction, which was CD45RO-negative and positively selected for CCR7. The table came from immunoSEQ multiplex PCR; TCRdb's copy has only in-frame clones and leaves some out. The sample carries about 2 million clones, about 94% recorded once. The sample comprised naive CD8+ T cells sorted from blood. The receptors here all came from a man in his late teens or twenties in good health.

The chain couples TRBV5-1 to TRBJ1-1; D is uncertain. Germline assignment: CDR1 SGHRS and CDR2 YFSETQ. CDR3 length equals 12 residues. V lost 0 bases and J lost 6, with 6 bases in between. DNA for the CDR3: TGCGCCAGCAGCTTGGAACCGTCTGAAGCTTTCTTT. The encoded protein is CASSLEPSEAFF.

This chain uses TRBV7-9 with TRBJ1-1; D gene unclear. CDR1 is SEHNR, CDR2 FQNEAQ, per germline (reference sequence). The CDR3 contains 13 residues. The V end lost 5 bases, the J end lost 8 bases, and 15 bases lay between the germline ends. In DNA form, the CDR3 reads TGTGCCAGCAGCCACCCATTAGTCGGGGAAGCTTTCTTT. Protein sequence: CASSHPLVGEAFF. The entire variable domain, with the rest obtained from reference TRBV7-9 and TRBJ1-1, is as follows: DTGVSQNPRHKITKRGQNVTFRCDPISEHNRLYWYRQTLGQGPEFLTYFQNEAQLEKSRLLSDRFSAERPKGSFSTLEIQRTEQGDSAMYLCASSHPLVGEAFFGQGTRLTVV.

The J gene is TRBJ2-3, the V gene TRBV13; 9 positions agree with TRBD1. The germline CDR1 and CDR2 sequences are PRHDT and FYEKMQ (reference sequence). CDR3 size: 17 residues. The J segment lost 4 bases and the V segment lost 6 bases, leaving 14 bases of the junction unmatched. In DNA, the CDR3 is TGTGCCAGCAGGGCCACGCCCAACAGGGGGCCCTCAGATACGCAGTATTTT. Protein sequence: CASRATPNRGPSDTQYF.

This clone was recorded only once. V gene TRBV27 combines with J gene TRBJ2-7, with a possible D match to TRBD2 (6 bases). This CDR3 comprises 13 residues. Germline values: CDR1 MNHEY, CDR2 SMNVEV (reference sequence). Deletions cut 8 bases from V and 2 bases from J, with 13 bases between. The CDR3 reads CASGGGVTYEQYF. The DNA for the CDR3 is TGTGCCAGCGGAGGAGGGGTCACCTACGAGCAGTACTTC.

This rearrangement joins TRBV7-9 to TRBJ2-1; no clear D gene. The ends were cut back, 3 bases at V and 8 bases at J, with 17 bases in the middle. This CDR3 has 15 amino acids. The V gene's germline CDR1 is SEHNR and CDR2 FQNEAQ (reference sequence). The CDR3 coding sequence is TGTGCCAGCAGCTTGCTTCAGGTGGACCTCGATGAGCAGTTCTTC. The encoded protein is CASSLLQVDLDEQFF.

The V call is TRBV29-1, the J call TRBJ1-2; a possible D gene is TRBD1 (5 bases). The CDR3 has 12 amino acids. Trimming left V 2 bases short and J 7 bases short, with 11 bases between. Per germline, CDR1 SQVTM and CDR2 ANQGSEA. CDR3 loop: CSVERGLGGYTF. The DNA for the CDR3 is TGCAGCGTTGAAAGGGGATTGGGTGGCTACACCTTC.

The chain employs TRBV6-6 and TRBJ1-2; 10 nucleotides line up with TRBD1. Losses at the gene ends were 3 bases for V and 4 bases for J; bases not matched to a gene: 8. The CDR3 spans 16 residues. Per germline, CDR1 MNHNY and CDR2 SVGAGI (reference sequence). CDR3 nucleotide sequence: TGTGCCAGCAGTTATTTCGGACAGGGGGGGACCTATGGCTACACCTTC. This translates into CASSYFGQGGTYGYTF.

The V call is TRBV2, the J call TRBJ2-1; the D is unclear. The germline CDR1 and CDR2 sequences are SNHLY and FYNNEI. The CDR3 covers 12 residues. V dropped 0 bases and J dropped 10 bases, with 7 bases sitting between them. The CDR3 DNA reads TGTGCCAGCAGTGAAGCGGCTCTAGAGCAGTTCTTC. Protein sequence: CASSEAALEQFF.

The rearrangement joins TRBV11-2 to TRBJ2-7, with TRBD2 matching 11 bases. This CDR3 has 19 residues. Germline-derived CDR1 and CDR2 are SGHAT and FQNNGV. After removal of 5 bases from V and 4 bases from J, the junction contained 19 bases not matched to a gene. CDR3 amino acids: CASSPAGLADLDGRYEQYF. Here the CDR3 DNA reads TGTGCCAGCAGCCCTGCGGGACTAGCGGATCTGGATGGCCGATACGAGCAGTACTTC.

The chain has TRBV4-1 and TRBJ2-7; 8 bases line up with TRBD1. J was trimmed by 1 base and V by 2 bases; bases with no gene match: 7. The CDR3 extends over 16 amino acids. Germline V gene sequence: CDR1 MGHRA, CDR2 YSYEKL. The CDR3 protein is CASSQLTGGQSYEQYF. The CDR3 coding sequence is TGCGCCAGCAGCCAACTAACAGGGGGACAATCCTACGAGCAGTACTTC.

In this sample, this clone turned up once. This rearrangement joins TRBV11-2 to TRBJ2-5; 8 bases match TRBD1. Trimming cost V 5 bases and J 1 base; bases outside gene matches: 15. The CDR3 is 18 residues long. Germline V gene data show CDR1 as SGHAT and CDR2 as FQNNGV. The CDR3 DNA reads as TGTGCCAGCAGCCTAGGAGGGACAGGCGCCCCTGGCCAAGAGACCCAGTACTTC. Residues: CASSLGGTGAPGQETQYF. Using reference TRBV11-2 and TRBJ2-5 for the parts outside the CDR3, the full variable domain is EAGVAQSPRYKIIEKRQSVAFWCNPISGHATLYWYQQILGQGPKLLIQFQNNGVVDDSQLPKDRFSAERLKGVDSTLKIQPAKLEDSAVYLCASSLGGTGAPGQETQYFGPGTRLLVL.

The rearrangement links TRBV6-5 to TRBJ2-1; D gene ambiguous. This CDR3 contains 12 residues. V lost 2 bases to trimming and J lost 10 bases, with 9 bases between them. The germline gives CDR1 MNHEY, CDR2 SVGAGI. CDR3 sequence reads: CASSYRSPEQFF. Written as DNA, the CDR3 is TGTGCCAGCAGTTACCGTAGCCCAGAGCAGTTCTTC.

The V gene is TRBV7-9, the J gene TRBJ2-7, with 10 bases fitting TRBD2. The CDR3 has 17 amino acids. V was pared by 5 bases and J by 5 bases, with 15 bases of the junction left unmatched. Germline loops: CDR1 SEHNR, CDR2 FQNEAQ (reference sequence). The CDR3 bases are TGTGCCAGCAGCCCCCCCCGAGCGGGAGGGCCTAGGGACGAGCAGTACTTC. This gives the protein CASSPPRAGGPRDEQYF. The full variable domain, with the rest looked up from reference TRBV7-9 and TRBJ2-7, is DTGVSQNPRHKITKRGQNVTFRCDPISEHNRLYWYRQTLGQGPEFLTYFQNEAQLEKSRLLSDRFSAERPKGSFSTLEIQRTEQGDSAMYLCASSPPRAGGPRDEQYFGPGTRLTVT.

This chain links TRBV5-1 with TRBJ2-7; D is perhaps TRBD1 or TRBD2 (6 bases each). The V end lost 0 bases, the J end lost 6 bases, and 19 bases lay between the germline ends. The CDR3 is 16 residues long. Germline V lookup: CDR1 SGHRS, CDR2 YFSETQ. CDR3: CASSLGTAGLPSEQYF. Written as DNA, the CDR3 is TGCGCCAGCAGCTTGGGGACAGCGGGCCTACCCTCCGAGCAGTACTTC. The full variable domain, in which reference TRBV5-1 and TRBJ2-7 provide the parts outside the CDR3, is KAGVTQTPRYLIKTRGQQVTLSCSPISGHRSVSWYQQTPGQGLQFLFEYFSETQRNKGNFPGRFSGRQFSNSRSEMNVSTLELGDSALYLCASSLGTAGLPSEQYFGPGTRLTVT.

The CDR3 is CASSLRIISTDTQYF. The CDR3 DNA is TGTGCCAGCAGCTTACGAATTATCAGCACAGATACGCAGTATTTT. The genes are TRBV5-6 and TRBJ2-3; D is uncertain. V dropped 2 bases and J dropped 0 bases, with 10 bases sitting between them. The CDR3 covers 15 residues. CDR1 and CDR2 (germline): SGHDT, YYEEEE.

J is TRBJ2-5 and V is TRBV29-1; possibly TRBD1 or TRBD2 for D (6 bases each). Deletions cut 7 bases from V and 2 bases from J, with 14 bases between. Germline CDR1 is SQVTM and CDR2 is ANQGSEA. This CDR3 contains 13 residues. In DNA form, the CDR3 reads TGCAGCGCCGGAGGGGGAACTCAAGAGACCCAGTACTTC. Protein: CSAGGGTQETQYF.

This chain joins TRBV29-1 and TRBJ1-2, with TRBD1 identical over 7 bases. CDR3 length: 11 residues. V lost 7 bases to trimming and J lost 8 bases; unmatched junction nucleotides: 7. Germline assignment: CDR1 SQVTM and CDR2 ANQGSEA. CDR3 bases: TGCAGCGCACAAACAGGGGAAGGCTACACCTTC. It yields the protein CSAQTGEGYTF.

The CDR3 spells CAWSDRVVDEQYF. The CDR3 nucleotides are TGTGCCTGGAGTGATCGAGTCGTCGACGAGCAGTACTTC. V is TRBV30 and J is TRBJ2-7; no reliable D call. Germline V CDR1 and CDR2: GTSNPN, SVGIG (reference sequence). The V end lost 1 base, the J end lost 5 bases, and 12 bases lay between the germline ends. The CDR3 has 13 residues.

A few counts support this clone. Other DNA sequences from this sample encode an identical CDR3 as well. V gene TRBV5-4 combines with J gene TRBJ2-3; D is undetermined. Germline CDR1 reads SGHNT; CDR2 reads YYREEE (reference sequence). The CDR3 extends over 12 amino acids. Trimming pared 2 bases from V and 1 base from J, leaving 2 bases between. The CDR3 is CASSFGTDTQYF. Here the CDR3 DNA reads TGTGCCAGCAGCTTCGGCACAGATACGCAGTATTTT. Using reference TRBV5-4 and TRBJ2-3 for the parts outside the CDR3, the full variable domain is ETGVTQSPTHLIKTRGQQVTLRCSSQSGHNTVSWYQQALGQGPQFIFQYYREEENGRGNFPPRFSGLQFPNYSSELNVNALELDDSALYLCASSFGTDTQYFGPGTRLTVL.

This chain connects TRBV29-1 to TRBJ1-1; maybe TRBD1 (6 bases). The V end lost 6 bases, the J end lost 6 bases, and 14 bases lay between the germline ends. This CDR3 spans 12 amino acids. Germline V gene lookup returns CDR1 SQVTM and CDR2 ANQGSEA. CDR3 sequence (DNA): TGCAGCGTGTTAACAGGGTCAGCTGAAGCTTTCTTT. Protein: CSVLTGSAEAFF.

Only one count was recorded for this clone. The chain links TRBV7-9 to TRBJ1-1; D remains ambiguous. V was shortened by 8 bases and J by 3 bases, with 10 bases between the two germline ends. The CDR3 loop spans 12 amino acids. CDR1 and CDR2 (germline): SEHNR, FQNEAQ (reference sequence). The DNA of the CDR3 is TGTGCCAGCGGGTCTCTTGACACTGAAGCTTTCTTT. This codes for CASGSLDTEAFF.

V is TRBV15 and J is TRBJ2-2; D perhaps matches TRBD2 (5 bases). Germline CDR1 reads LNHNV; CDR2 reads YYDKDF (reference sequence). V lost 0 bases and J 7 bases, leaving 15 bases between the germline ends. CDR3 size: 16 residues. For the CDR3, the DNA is TGTGCCACCAGCAGAGATCAAGGGAGACGGGACGGGGAGCTGTTTTTT. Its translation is CATSRDQGRRDGELFF.